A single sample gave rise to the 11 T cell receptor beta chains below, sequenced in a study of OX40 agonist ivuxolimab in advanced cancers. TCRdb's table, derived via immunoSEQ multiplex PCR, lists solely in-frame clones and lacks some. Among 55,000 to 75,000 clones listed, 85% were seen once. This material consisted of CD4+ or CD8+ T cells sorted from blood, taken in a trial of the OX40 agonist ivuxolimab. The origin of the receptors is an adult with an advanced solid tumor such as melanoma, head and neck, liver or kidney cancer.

CDR3 bases: TGTGCCATCAGTGCAGGGGCTACCGAGCAGTACGTC. Translated, it gives CAISAGATEQYV. The chain couples TRBV10-3 to TRBJ2-7; perhaps TRBD1 as D (6 bases). V was cut by 4 bases and J by 6 bases, with 10 bases left in between. The CDR3 spans 12 residues. Germline CDR1 is ENHRY and CDR2 is SYGVKD.

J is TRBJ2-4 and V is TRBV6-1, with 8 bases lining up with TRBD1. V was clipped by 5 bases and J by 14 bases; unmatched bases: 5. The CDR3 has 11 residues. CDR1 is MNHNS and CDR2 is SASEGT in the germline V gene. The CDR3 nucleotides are TGTGCCAGCAGTTTCCGGGACAGGAAGTACTTC. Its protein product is CASSFRDRKYF.

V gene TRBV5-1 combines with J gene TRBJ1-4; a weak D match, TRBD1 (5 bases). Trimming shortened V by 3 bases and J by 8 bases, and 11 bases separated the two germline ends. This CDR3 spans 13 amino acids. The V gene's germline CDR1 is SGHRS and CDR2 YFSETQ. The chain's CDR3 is CASSSDWGEKLFF. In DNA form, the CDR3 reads TGCGCCAGCAGCTCAGACTGGGGGGAAAAACTGTTTTTT.

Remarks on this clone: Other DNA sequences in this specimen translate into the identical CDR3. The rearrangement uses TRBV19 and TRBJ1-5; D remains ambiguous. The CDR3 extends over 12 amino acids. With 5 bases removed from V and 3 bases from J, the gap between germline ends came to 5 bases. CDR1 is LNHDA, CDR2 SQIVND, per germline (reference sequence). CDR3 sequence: CASSGLNQPQHF. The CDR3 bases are TGTGCCAGTAGTGGCCTCAATCAGCCCCAGCATTTT.

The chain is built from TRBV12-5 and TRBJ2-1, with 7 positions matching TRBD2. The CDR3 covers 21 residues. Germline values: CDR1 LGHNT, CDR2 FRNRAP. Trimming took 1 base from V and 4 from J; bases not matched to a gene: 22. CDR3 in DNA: TGTGCTAGTGGTTTGGGGCCTTATCGGGGAGGGCCGTCCCCCCTGTACAATGAGCAGTTCTTC. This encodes CASGLGPYRGGPSPLYNEQFF.

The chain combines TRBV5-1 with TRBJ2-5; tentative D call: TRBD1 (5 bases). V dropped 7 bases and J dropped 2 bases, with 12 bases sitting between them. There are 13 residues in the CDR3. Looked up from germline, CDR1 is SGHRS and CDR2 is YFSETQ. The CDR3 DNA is TGCGCCAGCGGGATTACAGGACAAGAGACCCAGTACTTC. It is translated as CASGITGQETQYF.

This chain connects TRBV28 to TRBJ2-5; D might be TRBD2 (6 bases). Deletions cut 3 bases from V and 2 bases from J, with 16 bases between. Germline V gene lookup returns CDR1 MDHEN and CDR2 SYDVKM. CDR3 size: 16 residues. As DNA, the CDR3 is TGTGCCAGCAGTTTGGCCGGGACTCGGGGGCAAGAGACCCAGTACTTC. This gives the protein CASSLAGTRGQETQYF.

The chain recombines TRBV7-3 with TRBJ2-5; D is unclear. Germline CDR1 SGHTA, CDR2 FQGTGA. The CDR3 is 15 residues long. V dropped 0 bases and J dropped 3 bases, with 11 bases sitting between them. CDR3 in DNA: TGTGCCAGCAGCTTAACCCGCACTTCCGAAGAGACCCAGTACTTC. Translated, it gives CASSLTRTSEETQYF.

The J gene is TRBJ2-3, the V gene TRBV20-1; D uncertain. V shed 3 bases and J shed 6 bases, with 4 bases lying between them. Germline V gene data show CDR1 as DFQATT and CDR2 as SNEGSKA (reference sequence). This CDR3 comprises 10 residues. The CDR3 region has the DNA TGCAGTGCTAGGGGGGATACGCAGTATTTT. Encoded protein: CSARGDTQYF.

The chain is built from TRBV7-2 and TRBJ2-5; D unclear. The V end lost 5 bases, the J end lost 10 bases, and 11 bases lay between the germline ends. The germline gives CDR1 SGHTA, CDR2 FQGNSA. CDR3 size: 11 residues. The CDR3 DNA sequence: TGTGCCAGCAGCGTTAGCCAGGTCCAGTACTTC. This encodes CASSVSQVQYF.

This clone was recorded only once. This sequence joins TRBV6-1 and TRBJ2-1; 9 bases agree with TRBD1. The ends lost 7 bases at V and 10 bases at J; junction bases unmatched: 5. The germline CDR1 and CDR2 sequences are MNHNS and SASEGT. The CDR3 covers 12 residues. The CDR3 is CASTPTGGEQFF. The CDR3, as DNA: TGTGCCAGCACTCCCACAGGGGGCGAGCAGTTCTTC.